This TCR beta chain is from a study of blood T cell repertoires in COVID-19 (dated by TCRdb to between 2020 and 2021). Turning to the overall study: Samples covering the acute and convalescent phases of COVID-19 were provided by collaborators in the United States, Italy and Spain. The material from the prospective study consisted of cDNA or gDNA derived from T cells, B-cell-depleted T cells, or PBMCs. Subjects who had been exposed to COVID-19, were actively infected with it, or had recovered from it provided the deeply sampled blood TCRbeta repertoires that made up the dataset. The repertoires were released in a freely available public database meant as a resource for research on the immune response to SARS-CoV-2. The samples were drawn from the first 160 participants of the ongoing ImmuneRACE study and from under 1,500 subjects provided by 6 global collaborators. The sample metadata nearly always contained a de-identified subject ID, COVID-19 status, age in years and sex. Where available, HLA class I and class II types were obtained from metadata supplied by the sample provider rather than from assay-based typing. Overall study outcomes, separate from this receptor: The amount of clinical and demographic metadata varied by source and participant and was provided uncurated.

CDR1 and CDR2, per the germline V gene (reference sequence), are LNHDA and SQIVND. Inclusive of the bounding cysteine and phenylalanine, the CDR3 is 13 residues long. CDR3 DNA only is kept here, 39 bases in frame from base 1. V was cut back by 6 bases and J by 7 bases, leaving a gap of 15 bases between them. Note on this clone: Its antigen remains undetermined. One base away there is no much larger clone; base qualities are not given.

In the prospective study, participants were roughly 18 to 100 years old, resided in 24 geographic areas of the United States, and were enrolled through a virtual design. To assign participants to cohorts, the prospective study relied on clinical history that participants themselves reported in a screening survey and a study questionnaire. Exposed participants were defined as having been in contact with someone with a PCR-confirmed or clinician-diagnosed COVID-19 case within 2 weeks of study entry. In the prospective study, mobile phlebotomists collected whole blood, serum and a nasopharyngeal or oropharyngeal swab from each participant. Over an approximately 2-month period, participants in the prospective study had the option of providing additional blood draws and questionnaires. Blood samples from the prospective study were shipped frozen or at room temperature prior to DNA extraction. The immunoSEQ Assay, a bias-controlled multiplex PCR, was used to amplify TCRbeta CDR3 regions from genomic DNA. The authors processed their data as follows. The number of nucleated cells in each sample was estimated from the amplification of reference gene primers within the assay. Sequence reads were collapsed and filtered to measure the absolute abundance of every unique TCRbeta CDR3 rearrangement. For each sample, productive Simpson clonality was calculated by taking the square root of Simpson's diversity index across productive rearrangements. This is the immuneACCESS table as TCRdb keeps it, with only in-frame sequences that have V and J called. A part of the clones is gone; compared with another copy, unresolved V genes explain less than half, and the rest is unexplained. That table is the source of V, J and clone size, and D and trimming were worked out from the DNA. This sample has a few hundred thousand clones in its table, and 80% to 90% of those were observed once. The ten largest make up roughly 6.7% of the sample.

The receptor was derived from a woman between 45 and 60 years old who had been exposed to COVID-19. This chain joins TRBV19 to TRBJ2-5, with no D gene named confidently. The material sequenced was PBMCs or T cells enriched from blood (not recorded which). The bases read TGTGCCAGTAGCCCCGGTTATGGTGGGACCCAGTACTTC. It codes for CASSPGYGGTQYF.